This entry concerns a single T cell receptor (beta chain). It was during active infection that Seattle patients were enrolled and then longitudinally followed. There are 15 residues in the CDR3. The germline gives CDR1 MNHNS, CDR2 SASEGT. V dropped 3 bases and J dropped 4; count of bases not matched to a gene: 6. The data were obtained in a study of blood T cell repertoires in COVID-19. Original methodology: The assay estimated nucleated cells by amplifying reference gene primers. Profiled with immunoSEQ multiplex PCR; TCRdb holds only in-frame clones, not every one. V and J calls plus clone size are reproduced from that table; the DNA served to infer D and trimming. Altogether fewer than 350,000 clones are present, around 90% being singletons, with the ten largest covering 6.8%.

What was sequenced was peripheral blood. The V and J genes are TRBV6-1 and TRBJ2-5, with 9 bases that match TRBD1. This sequence originates from a woman aged 30 to 39 with COVID-19, enrolled during active disease. The chain's CDR3 is CASSETGGRGETQYF. CDR3 nucleotide sequence: TGTGCCAGCAGTGAGACAGGGGGGAGAGGAGAGACCCAGTACTTC.